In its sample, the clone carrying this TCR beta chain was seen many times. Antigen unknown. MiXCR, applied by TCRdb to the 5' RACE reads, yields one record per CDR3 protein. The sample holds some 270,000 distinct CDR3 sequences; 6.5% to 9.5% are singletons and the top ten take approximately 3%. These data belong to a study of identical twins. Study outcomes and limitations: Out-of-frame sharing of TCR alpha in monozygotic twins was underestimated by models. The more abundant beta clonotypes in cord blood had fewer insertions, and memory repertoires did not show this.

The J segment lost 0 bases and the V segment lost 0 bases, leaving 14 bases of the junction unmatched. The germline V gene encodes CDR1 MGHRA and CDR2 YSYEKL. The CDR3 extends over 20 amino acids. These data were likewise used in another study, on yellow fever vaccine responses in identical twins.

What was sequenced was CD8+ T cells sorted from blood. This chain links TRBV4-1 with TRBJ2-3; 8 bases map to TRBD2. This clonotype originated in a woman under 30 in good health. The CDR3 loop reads CASSQDVLAGGFQSTDTQYF. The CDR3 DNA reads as TGCGCCAGCAGCCAAGATGTATTGGCGGGAGGATTTCAAAGCACAGATACGCAGTATTTT.